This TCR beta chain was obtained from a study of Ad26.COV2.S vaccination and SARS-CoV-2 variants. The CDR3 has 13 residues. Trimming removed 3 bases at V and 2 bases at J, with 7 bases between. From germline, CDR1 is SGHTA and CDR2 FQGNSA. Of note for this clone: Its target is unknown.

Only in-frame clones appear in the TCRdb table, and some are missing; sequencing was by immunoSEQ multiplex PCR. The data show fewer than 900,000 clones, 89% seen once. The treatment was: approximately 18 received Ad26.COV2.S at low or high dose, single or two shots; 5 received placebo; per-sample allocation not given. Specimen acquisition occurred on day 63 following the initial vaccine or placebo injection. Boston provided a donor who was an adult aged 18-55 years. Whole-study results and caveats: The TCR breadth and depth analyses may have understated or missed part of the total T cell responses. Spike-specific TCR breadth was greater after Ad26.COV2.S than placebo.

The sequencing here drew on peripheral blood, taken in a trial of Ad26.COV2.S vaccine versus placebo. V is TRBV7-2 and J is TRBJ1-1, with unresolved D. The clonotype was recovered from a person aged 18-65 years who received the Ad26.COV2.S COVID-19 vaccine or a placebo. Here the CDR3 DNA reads TGTGCCAGCAGCTTTATAGGAAACACTGAAGCTTTCTTT. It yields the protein CASSFIGNTEAFF. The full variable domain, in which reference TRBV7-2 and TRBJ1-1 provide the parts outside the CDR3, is GAGVSQSPSNKVTEKGKDVELRCDPISGHTALYWYRQSLGQGLEFLIYFQGNSAPDKSGLPSDRFSAERTGGSVSTLTIQRTQQEDSAVYLCASSFIGNTEAFFGQGTRLTVV.